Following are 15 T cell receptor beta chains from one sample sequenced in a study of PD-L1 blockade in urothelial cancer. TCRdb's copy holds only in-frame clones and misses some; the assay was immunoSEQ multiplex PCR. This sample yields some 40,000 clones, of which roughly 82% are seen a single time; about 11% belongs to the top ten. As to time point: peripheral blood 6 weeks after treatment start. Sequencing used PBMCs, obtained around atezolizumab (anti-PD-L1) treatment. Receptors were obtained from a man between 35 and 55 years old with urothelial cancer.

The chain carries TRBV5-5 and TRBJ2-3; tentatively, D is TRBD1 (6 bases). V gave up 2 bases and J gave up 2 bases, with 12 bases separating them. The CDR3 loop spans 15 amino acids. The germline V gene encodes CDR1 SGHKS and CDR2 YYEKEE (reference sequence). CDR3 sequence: CASSLIRGITDTQYF. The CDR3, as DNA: TGTGCCAGCAGCTTAATCAGGGGCATCACAGATACGCAGTATTTT.

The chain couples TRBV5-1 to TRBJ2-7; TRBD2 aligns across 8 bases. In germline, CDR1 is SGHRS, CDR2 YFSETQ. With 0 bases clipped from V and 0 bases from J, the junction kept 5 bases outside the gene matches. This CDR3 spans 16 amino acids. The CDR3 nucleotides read TGCGCCAGCAGCTTGGTTGCGGGAGGTCTCTCCTACGAGCAGTACTTC. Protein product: CASSLVAGGLSYEQYF.

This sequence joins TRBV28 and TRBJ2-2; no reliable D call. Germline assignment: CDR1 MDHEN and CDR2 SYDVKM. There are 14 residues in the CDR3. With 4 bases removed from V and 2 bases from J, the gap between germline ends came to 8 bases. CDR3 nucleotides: TGTGCCAGCAGTTCCACGACAAACACCGGGGAGCTGTTTTTT. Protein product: CASSSTTNTGELFF.

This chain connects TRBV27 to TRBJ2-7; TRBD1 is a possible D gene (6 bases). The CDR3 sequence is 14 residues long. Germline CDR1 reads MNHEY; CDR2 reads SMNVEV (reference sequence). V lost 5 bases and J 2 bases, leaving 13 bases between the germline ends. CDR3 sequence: CASSSSRGPYEQYF. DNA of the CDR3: TGTGCCAGCAGTAGTTCCAGGGGCCCCTACGAGCAGTACTTC.

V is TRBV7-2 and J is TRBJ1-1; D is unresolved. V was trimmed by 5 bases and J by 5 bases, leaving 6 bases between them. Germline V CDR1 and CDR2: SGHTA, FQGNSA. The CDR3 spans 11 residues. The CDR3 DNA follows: TGTGCCAGCAGCCCCGAGACTGAAGCTTTCTTT. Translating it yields CASSPETEAFF.

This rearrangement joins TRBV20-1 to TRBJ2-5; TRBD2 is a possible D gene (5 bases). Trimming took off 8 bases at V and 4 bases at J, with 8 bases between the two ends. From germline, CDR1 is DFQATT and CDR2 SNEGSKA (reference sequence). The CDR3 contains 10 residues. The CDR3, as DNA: TGCAGTCCAGAGGGAGAGACCCAGTACTTC. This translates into CSPEGETQYF.

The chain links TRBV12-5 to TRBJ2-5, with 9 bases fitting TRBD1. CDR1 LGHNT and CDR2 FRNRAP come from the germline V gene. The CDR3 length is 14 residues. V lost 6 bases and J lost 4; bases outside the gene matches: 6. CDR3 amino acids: CASGLGQGVETQYF. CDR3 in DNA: TGTGCTAGTGGCCTGGGACAGGGAGTAGAGACCCAGTACTTC.

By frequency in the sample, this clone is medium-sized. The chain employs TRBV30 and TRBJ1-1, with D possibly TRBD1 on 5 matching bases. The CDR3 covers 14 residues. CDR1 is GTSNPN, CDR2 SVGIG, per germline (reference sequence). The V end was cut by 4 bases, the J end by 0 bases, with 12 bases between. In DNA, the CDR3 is TGTGCCTGGACAGGGTTAACGGTGAACACTGAAGCTTTCTTT. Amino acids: CAWTGLTVNTEAFF. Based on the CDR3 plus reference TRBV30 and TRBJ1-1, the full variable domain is SQTIHQWPATLVQPVGSPLSLECTVEGTSNPNLYWYRQAAGRGLQLLFYSVGIGQISSEVPQNLSASRPQDRQFILSSKKLLLSDSGFYLCAWTGLTVNTEAFFGQGTRLTVV.

Here the CDR3 DNA reads TGTGCCAGCAGTTACTCTCTCTCAGCGGGCGACAATACGCAGTATTTT. The encoded protein is CASSYSLSAGDNTQYF. The chain carries TRBV6-5 and TRBJ2-3; tentative D call: TRBD2 (6 bases). Germline CDR1 and CDR2: MNHEY and SVGAGI. The CDR3 contains 16 residues. Trimming left V 0 bases short and J 7 bases short, with 17 bases between.

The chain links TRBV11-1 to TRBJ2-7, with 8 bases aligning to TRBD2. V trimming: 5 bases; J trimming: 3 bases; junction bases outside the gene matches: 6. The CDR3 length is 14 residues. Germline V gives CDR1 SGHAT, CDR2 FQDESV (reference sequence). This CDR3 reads CASSPLAGSYEQYF. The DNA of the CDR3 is TGTGCCAGCAGCCCCTTAGCGGGAAGCTACGAGCAGTACTTC.

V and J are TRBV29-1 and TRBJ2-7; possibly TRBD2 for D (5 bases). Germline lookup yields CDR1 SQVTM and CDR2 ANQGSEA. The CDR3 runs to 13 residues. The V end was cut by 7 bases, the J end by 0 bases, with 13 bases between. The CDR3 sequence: CSAAIASSYEQYF. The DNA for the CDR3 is TGCAGCGCCGCAATAGCGAGCTCCTACGAGCAGTACTTC.

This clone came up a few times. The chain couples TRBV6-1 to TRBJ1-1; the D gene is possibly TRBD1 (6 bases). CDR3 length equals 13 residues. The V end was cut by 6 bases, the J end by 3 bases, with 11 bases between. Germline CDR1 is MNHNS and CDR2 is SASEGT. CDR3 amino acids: CASRWTDYTEAFF. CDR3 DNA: TGTGCCAGCAGATGGACAGACTACACTGAAGCTTTCTTT.

Here the CDR3 reads CASIPGTGTEQYF. CDR3 DNA sequence: TGTGCCAGCATCCCCGGGACAGGGACCGAGCAGTACTTC. This sequence joins TRBV6-6 and TRBJ2-7; 9 nucleotides align to TRBD1. The V gene's germline CDR1 is MNHNY and CDR2 SVGAGI (reference sequence). The V segment lost 7 bases and the J segment 6 bases; nucleotides outside the gene matches: 7. The CDR3 length is 13 residues.

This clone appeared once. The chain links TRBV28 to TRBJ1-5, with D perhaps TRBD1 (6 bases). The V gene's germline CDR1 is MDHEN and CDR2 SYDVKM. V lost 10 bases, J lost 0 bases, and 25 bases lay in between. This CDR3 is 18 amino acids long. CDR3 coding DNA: TGTGCCACGCACAAGGGACAAACTCGCCTGTATAGCAATCAGCCCCAGCATTTT. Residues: CATHKGQTRLYSNQPQHF.

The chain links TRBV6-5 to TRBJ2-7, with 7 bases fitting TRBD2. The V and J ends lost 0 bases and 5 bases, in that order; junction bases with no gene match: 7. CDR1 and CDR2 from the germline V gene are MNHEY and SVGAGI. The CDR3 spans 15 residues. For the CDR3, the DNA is TGTGCCAGCAGTTACTCTGGGGGGGTAGCTGACGAGCAGTACTTC. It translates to CASSYSGGVADEQYF.